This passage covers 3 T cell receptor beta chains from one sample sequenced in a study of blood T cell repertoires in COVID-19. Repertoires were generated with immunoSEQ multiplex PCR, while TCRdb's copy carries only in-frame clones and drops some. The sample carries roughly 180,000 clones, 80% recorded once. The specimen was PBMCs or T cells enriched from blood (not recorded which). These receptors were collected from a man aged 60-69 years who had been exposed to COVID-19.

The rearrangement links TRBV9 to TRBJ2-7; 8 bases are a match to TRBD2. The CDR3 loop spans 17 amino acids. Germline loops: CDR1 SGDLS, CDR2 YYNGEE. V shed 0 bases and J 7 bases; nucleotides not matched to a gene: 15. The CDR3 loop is CASSVDPRRAGAGEQYF. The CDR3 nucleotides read TGTGCCAGCAGCGTAGACCCCAGACGAGCGGGAGCGGGGGAGCAGTACTTC. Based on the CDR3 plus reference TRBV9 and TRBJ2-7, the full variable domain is DSGVTQTPKHLITATGQRVTLRCSPRSGDLSVYWYQQSLDQGLQFLIQYYNGEERAKGNILERFSAQQFPDLHSELNLSSLELGDSALYFCASSVDPRRAGAGEQYFGPGTRLTVT.

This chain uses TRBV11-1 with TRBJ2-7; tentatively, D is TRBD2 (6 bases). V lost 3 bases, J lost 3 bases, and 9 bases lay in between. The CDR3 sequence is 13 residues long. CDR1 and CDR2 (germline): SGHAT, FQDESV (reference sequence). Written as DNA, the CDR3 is TGTGCCAGCAGCTTGTCCGGGAGCTACGAGCAGTACTTC. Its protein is CASSLSGSYEQYF.

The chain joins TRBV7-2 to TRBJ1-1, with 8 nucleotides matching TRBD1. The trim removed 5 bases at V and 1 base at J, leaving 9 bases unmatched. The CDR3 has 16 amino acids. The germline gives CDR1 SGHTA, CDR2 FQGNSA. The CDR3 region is CASSRYSGTGNTEAFF. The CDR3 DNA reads TGTGCCAGCAGCCGCTACTCCGGGACAGGGAACACTGAAGCTTTCTTT.